This is a list of T cell receptor beta chains from one sample in a study of cytomegalovirus exposure and HLA in healthy donors. Libraries were prepared by immunoSEQ multiplex PCR; TCRdb keeps only in-frame clonotypes and omits some of them. The sample lists about 240,000 clones; around 88% were seen once. Sequences were obtained from PBMCs. Source of these receptors: a woman aged 25 to 39 in good health and CMV-seropositive. CDR3s include the opening cysteine and the closing phenylalanine or tryptophan. D genes are given only for firm matches. A row's size may be missing; if present it is once, few, many or a size class.

j_gene | v_gene | d_gene | abundance | CDR3nt | CDR3aa
TRBJ1-2 | TRBV7-9 | TRBD1 | once | TGTGCCAGCAGCGCAACCGGGACAGGGGGCTTTTATGGCTACACCTTC | CASSATGTGGFYGYTF
TRBJ2-5 | TRBV29-1 | TRBD2 | . | TGCAGCACGGGAGTTGCGGGAGGGCCCCAGACCCAGTACTTC | CSTGVAGGPQTQYF
TRBJ2-5 | TRBV29-1 | . | . | TGCAGCGCCCGCCATCGAGAGAAAGAGACCCAGTACTTC | CSARHREKETQYF
TRBJ2-3 | TRBV10-3 | TRBD1 | once | TGTGCCATCAGTGAGTCGGCCGGGACAGGGAGCACAGATACGCAGTATTTT | CAISESAGTGSTDTQYF
TRBJ2-1 | TRBV29-1 | . | . | TGCAGCGTTTCAGGGGTCGCCGGAGTAAATGAGCAGTTCTTC | CSVSGVAGVNEQFF
TRBJ2-5 | TRBV6-1 | TRBD2 | . | TGTGCCAGCAGGGGGGTTGCGGGAGAGGAGACCCAGTACTTC | CASRGVAGEETQYF
TRBJ2-1 | TRBV30 | TRBD2 | . | TGTGCCTGGAGGGGCGAGCGGGAGGTTGATGAGCAGTTCTTC | CAWRGEREVDEQFF
TRBJ2-7 | TRBV11-1 | . | . | TGTGCCAGCAGCTTCACGTCTGGGAGGTACGAGCAGTACTTC | CASSFTSGRYEQYF
TRBJ2-6 | TRBV5-6 | . | . | TGTGCCAGCAGCTTTTTAAGGGGAGGTGGGGCCAACGTCCTGACTTTC | CASSFLRGGGANVLTF
TRBJ2-1 | TRBV28 | . | . | TGTGCCAGCAGTTCACAGGGAAATGAGCAGTTCTTC | CASSSQGNEQFF
TRBJ1-2 | TRBV5-1 | . | . | TGCGCCAGCAGCTTGGTTGGTAGGGGTAACGACTACACCTTC | CASSLVGRGNDYTF
TRBJ2-1 | TRBV30 | TRBD2 | . | TGTGCCTGGAGTGTAGGATTAGCGGGGAGGAATGAGCAGTTCTTC | CAWSVGLAGRNEQFF
TRBJ2-5 | TRBV27 | . | . | TGTGCCAGCAGTTTGCGAGCAGGGGTGTACCAAGAGACCCAGTACTTC | CASSLRAGVYQETQYF
TRBJ1-5 | TRBV27 | . | few | TGTGCCAGCAGTAACCGAGGGAATCAGCCCCAGCATTTT | CASSNRGNQPQHF
TRBJ2-7 | TRBV11-3 | . | . | TGTGCCAGCTCCCAGGGTGAGACCTACGAGCAGTACTTC | CASSQGETYEQYF